Sequencing of this T cell receptor (beta chain) was carried out in a study of cytomegalovirus exposure and HLA in healthy donors. Study findings and constraints: Trimming of TCR beta V- and J-genes showed a link, identified in a later analysis, to a missense DCLRE1C variant.

With respect to this clone: Its antigen remains unknown.

PCR involved 60 Vbeta and 13 Jbeta primers. Method: immunoSEQ multiplex PCR; TCRdb's copy keeps in-frame clones and lacks some. Its listing shows tens of thousands of clones. The germline gives CDR1 SQVTM, CDR2 ANQGSEA. There are 16 residues in the CDR3. The V end lost 1 base, the J end lost 1 base, and 17 bases lay between the germline ends. The chain is built from TRBV29-1 and TRBJ2-7; D possibly corresponds to TRBD2 (6 bases). This sequence was found in a woman aged 25 to 39 in good health and CMV-seronegative. What was sequenced was PBMCs. The CDR3 sequence is CSVEAGTSSPSYEQYF. The DNA of the CDR3 is TGCAGCGTTGAAGCTGGCACTAGCAGTCCGTCCTACGAGCAGTACTTC.